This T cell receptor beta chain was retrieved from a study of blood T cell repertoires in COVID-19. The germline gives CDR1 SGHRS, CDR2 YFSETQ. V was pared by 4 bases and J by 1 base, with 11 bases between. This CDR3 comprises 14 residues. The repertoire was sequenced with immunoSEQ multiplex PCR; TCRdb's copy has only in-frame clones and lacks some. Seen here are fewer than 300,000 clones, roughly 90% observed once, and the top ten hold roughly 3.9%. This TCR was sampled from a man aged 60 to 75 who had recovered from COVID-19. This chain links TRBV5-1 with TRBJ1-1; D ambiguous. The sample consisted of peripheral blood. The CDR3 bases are TGCGCCAGCAGCCTGCGATCGGGGAACACTGAAGCTTTCTTT. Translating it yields CASSLRSGNTEAFF.